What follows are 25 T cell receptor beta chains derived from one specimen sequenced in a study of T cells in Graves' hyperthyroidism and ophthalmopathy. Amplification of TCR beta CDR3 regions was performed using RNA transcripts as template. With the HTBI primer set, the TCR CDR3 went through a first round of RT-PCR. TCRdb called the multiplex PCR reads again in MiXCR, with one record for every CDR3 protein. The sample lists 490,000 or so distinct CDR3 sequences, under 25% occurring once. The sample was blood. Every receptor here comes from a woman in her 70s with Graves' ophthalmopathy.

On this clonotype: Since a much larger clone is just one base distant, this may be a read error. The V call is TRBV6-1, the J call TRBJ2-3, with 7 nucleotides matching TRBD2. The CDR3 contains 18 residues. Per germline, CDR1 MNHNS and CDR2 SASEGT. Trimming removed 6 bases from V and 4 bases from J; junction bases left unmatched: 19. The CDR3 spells CASRTTSDWGVGADTQYF. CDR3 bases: TGTGCCAGCAGGACAACTAGCGATTGGGGAGTCGGCGCAGATACGCAGTATTTT.

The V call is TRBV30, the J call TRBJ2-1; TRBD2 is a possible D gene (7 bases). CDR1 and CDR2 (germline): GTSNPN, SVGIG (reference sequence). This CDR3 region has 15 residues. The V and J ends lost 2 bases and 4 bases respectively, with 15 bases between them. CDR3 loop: CAWSQGGGGYNEQFF. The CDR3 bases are TGTGCCTGGAGTCAGGGAGGGGGTGGATACAATGAGCAGTTCTTC.

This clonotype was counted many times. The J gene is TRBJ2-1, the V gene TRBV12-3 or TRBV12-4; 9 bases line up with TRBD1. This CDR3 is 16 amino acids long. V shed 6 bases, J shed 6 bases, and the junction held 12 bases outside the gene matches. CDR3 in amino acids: CASSPRGQGRINEQFF. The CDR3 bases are TGTGCCAGCAGCCCACGGGGACAGGGAAGAATCAATGAGCAGTTCTTC.

As DNA, the CDR3 is TGTGCCAGCAGTTACGGTTTAGGTCGGGGACCCGAAACTTTTAACTATGGCTACACCTTC. It codes for CASSYGLGRGPETFNYGYTF. The chain recombines TRBV6-5 with TRBJ1-2; D possibly corresponds to TRBD1 (5 bases). CDR1 MNHEY and CDR2 SVGAGI come from the germline V gene. There are 20 residues in the CDR3. The V end lost 2 bases, the J end lost 1 base, and 26 bases lay between the germline ends.

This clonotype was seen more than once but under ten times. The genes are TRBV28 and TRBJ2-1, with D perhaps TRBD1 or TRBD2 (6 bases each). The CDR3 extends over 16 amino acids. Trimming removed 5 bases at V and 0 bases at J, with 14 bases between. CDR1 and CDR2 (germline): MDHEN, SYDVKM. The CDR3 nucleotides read TGTGCCAGCAGTACCCGGGGGCGGGCCTCCTACAATGAGCAGTTCTTC. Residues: CASSTRGRASYNEQFF.

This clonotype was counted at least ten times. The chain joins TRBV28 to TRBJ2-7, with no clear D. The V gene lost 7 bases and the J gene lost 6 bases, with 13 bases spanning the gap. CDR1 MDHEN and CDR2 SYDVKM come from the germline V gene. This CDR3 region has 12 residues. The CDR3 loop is CASTEMGGEQYF. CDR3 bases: TGTGCCAGCACCGAGATGGGTGGCGAGCAGTACTTC.

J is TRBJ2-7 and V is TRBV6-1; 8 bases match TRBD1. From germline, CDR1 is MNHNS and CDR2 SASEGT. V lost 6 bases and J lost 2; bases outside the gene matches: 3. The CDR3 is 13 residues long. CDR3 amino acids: CASRRTGTYEQYF. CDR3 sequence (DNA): TGTGCCAGCAGGCGGACAGGGACCTACGAGCAGTACTTC.

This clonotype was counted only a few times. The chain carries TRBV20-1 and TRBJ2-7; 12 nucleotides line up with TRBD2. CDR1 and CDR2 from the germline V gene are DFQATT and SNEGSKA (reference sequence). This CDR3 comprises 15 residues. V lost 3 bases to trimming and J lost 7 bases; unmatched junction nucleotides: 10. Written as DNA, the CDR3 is TGCAGTGCTAGCCCCCCCACTAGCGGGAGGCAAGAGCAGTACTTC. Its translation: CSASPPTSGRQEQYF.

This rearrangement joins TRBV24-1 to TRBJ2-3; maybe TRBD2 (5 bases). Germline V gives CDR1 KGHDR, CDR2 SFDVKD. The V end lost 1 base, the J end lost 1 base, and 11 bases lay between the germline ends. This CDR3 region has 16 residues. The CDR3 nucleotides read TGTGCCACCAGTGATTTCAAGCGGACCCGCACAGATACGCAGTATTTT. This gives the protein CATSDFKRTRTDTQYF.

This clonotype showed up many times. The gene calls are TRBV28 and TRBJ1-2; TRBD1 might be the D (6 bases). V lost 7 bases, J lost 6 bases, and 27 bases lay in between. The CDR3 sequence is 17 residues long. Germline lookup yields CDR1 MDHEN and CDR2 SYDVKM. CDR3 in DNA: TGTGCCAGCACTCAGCGGGGGGCGCGAGAATGGGCTAATGGCTACACCTTC. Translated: CASTQRGAREWANGYTF.

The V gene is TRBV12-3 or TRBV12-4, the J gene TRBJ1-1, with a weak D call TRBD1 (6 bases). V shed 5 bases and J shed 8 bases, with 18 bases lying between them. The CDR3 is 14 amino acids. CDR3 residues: CASSAMGHGREAFF. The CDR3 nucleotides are TGTGCCAGCAGTGCTATGGGACACGGAAGGGAAGCTTTCTTT.

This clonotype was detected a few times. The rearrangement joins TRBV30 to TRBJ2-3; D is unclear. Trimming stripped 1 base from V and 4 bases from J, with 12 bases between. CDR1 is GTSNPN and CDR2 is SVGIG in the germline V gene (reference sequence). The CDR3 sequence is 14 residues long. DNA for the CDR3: TGTGCCTGGAGTGATTATAGGCTCGCAGATACGCAGTATTTT. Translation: CAWSDYRLADTQYF.

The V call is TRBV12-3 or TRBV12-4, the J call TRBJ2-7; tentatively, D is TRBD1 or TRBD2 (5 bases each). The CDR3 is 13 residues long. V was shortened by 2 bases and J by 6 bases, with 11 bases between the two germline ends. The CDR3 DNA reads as TGTGCCAGCAGTTTACTAGGGGCGGGCGAGCAGTACTTC. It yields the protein CASSLLGAGEQYF.

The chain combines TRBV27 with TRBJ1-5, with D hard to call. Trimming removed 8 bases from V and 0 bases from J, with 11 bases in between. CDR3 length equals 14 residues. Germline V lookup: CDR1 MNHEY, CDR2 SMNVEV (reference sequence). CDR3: CASSAAYSNQPQHF. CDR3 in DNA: TGTGCCAGCTCAGCGGCCTATAGCAATCAGCCCCAGCATTTT.

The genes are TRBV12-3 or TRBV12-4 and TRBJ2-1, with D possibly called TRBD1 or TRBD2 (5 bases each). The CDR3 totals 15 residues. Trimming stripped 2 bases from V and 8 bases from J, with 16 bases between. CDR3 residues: CASSLFPGGWYEQFF. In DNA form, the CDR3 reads TGTGCCAGCAGTTTATTTCCTGGGGGTTGGTATGAGCAGTTCTTC.

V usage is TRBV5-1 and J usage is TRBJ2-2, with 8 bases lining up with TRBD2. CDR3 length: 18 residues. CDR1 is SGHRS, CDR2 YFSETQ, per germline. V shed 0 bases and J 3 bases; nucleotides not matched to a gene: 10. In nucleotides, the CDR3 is TGCGCCAGCAGCTTGGGAATCGCGGGGGGCCCTTACACCGGGGAGCTGTTTTTT. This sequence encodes CASSLGIAGGPYTGELFF.

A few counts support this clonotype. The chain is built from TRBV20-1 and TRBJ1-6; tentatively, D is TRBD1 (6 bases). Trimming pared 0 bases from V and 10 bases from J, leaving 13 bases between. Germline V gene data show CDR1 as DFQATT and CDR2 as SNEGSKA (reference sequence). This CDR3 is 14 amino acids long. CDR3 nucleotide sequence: TGCAGTGCTAGAGATCGGACAGTGTGGTCACCCCTCCACTTT. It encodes CSARDRTVWSPLHF.

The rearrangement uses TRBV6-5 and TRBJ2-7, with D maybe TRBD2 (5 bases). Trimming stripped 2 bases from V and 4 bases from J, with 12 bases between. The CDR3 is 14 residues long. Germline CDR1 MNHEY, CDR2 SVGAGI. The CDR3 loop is CASSYEGTVYEQYF. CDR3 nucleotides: TGTGCCAGCAGTTACGAGGGCACAGTTTACGAGCAGTACTTC.

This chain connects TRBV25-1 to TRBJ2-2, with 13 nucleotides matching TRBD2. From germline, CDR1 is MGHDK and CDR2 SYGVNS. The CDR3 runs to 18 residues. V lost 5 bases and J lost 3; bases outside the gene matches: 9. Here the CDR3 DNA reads TGTGCCAGCAGTAACCGGGGGGGACTAGCGGGACACACCGGGGAGCTGTTTTTT. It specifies CASSNRGGLAGHTGELFF.

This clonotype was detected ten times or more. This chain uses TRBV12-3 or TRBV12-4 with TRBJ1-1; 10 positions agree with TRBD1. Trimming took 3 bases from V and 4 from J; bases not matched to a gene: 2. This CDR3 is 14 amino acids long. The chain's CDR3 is CASSFWDRGTEAFF. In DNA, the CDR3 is TGTGCCAGCAGTTTCTGGGACAGGGGCACTGAAGCTTTCTTT.

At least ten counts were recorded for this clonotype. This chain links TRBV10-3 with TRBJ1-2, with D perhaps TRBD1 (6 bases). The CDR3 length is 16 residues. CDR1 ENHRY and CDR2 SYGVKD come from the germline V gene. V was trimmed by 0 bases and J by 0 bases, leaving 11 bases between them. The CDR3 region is CAISESWRGTNYGYTF. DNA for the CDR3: TGTGCCATCAGTGAGTCGTGGAGGGGGACTAACTATGGCTACACCTTC.

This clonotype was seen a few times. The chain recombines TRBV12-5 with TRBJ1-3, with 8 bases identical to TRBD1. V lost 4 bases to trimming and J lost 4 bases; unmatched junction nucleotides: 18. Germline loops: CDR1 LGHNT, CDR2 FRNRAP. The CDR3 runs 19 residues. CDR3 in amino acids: CASGSRTLGQGLMGNTIYF. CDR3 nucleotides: TGTGCTAGTGGTTCGCGGACCCTCGGACAGGGACTGATGGGAAACACCATATATTTT.

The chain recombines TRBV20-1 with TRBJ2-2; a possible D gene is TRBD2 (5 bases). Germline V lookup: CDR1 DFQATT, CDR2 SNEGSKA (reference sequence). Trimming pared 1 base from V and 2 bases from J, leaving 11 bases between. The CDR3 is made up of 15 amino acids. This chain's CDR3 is CSARVLGVNTGELFF. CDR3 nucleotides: TGCAGTGCTAGAGTTTTGGGAGTCAACACCGGGGAGCTGTTTTTT.

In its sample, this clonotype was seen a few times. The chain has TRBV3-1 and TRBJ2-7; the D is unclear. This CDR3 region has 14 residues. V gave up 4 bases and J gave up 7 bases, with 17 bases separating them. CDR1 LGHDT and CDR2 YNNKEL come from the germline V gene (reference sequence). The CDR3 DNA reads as TGTGCCAGCAGCCGAGGTAACACCCGTAGGGAGCAGTACTTC. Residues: CASSRGNTRREQYF.

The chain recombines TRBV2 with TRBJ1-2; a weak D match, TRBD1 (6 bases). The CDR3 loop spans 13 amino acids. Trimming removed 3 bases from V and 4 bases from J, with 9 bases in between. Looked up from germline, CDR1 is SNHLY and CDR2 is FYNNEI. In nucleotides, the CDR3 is TGTGCCAGCAGTGAGCGGGGGCTCTATGGCTACACCTTC. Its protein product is CASSERGLYGYTF.